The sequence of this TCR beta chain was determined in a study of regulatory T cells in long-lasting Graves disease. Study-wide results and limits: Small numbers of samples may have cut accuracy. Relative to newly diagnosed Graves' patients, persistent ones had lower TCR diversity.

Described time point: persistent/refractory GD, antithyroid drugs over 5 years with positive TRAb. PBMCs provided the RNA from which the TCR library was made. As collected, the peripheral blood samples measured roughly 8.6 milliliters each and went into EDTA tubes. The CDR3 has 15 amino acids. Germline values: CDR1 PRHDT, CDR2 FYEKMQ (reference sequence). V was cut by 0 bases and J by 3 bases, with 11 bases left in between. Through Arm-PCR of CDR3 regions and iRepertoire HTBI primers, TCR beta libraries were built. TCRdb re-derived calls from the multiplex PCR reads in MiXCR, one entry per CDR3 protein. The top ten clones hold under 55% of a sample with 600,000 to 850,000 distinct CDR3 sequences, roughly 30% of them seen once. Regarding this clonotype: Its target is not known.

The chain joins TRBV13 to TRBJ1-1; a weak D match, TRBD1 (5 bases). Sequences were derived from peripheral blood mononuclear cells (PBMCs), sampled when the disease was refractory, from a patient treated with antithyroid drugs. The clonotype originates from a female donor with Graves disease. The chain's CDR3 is CASSLGGGWDTEAFF. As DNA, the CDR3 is TGTGCCAGCAGCTTAGGGGGGGGTTGGGACACTGAAGCTTTCTTT.